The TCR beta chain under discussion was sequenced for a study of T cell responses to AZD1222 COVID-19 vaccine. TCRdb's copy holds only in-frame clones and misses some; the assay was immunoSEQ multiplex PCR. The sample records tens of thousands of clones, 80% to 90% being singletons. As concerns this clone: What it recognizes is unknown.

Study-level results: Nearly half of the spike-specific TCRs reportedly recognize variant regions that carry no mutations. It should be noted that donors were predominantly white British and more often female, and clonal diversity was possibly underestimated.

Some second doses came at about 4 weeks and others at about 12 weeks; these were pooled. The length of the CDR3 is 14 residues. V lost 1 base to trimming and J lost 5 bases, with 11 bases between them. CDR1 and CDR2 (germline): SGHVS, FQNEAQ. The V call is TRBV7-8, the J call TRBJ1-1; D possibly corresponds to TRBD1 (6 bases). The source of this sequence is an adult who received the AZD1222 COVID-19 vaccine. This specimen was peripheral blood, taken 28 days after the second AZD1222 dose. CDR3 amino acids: CASSLDRVRTEAFF. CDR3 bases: TGTGCCAGCAGCTTAGACAGGGTTCGAACTGAAGCTTTCTTT.